This T cell receptor beta chain was recovered during a study of cytomegalovirus exposure and HLA in healthy donors. Of note for this clone: Its specificity is unknown.

Study-wide findings and caveats: Reports showed the classifier diagnosing cytomegalovirus status with high specificity and sensitivity. The listing of 150 or so TCR beta chains classed them as cytomegalovirus-associated.

PCR was performed using 60 Vbeta and 13 Jbeta primers. Sequencing used immunoSEQ multiplex PCR; TCRdb keeps in-frame clones, though not all of them. The sample has over 150,000 clones, around 83% seen once. The CDR3 spans 15 residues. Trimming stripped 7 bases from V and 6 bases from J, with 16 bases between. In germline, CDR1 is SGHAT, CDR2 FQNNGV. This receptor was taken from a man aged 50-59 years in good health and CMV-seronegative. The rearrangement links TRBV11-2 to TRBJ1-6; no definite D call. Material: PBMCs. The CDR3 sequence is CASKLDRGSNSPLHF. CDR3 in DNA: TGTGCCAGCAAACTAGACCGCGGGAGTAATTCACCCCTCCACTTT.